The present T cell receptor beta chain was sequenced within a study of cytomegalovirus exposure and HLA in healthy donors. About the study: The roughly 110 validation repertoires were reported in a later analysis to have been generated on the same platform as the roughly 700 first-cohort repertoires.

CDR3 length: 14 residues. Germline V gene sequence: CDR1 SGHTS, CDR2 YDEGEE. Between the trimmed V and J ends, which lost 2 bases and 4 bases, there was a span of 10 bases. In regard to this clone: No antigen is known for it.

The donors were members of the roughly 120-subject validation cohort (separate from the roughly 670-subject first cohort). The protocol was immunoSEQ multiplex PCR, while the TCRdb copy is restricted to in-frame clones and leaves out a portion. The data show roughly 330,000 clones, about nine tenths seen once. Study results and limitations: The classifier reportedly diagnosed cytomegalovirus status with high specificity and sensitivity.

This TCR was sampled from a woman in her 30s in good health and CMV-seropositive. Sequenced material: PBMCs. This chain connects TRBV5-8 to TRBJ1-5; D is unclear. The CDR3 sequence is CASSFRTLNQPQHF. DNA for the CDR3: TGTGCCAGCAGCTTCCGAACCCTAAATCAGCCCCAGCATTTT.